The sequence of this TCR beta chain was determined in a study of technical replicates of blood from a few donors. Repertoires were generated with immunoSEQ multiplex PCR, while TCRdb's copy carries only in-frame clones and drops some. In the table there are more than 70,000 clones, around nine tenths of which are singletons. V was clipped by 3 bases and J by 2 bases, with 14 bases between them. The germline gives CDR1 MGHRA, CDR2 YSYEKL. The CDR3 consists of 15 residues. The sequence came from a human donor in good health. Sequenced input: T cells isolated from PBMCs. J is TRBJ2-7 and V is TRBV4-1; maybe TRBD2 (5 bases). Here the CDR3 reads CASSQDPSGTYEQYF. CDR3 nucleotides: TGCGCCAGCAGCCAGGACCCTTCGGGGACCTACGAGCAGTACTTC.